Listed here are 27 T cell receptor beta chains from one sample, sequenced in a study of CD8 T cells in ankylosing spondylitis. One entry per CDR3 protein results from TCRdb running MiXCR on the 5' RACE reads. Found here are some 120,000 distinct CDR3 sequences, about an eighth of them singletons; the top ten hold 2.5% to 3%. Sequencing used blood, either unsorted or a sorted T cell fraction (not recorded which). The receptors derive from a female donor with ankylosing spondylitis or in good health (not recorded which).

In its sample, this clonotype was seen a few times. The chain links TRBV7-2 to TRBJ2-1; TRBD2 matches 7 bases. Unmatched junction bases numbered 9, after V lost 1 base and J lost 12 bases. Germline V gene sequence: CDR1 SGHTA, CDR2 FQGNSA. This CDR3 has 14 amino acids. This CDR3 reads CASSLDGSGVGQFF. CDR3 nucleotides: TGTGCCAGCAGCTTAGACGGCAGCGGGGTGGGGCAGTTCTTC.

The chain couples TRBV9 to TRBJ2-1; 7 bases fit TRBD2. Trimming cost V 3 bases and J 9 bases; bases outside gene matches: 3. The germline V gene has CDR1 SGDLS and CDR2 YYNGEE. This CDR3 spans 12 amino acids. For the CDR3, the DNA is TGTGCCAGCAGCGCGCCTAGCGGTGAGCAGTTCTTC. Translating gives CASSAPSGEQFF.

The chain combines TRBV7-2 with TRBJ2-7; 7 bases align to TRBD1. This CDR3 comprises 15 residues. The trim removed 1 base at V and 1 base at J, leaving 4 bases unmatched. In germline, CDR1 is SGHTA, CDR2 FQGNSA. The DNA of the CDR3 is TGTGCCAGCAGCTTAGTAGCACAGGGGTCCTACGAGCAGTACTTC. Protein: CASSLVAQGSYEQYF.

This chain joins TRBV7-3 and TRBJ2-5; 7 nucleotides line up with TRBD2. V gave up 3 bases and J gave up 4 bases; unmatched junction bases: 8. Germline CDR1 SGHTA, CDR2 FQGTGA. The CDR3 runs 15 residues. CDR3 bases: TGTGCCAGCAGCTTGTCGGCGGGAGACTCAGAGACCCAGTACTTC. This encodes CASSLSAGDSETQYF.

The V gene is TRBV5-1, the J gene TRBJ2-2, with TRBD1 matching 11 bases. The V and J ends lost 0 bases and 3 bases, in that order; junction bases with no gene match: 4. Germline assignment: CDR1 SGHRS and CDR2 YFSETQ. This CDR3 is 17 amino acids long. The DNA for the CDR3 is TGCGCCAGCAGCTTGGAGTGGACAGGGGGCGACACCGGGGAGCTGTTTTTT. This codes for CASSLEWTGGDTGELFF.

This clonotype has at least ten counts. The chain uses TRBV20-1 and TRBJ2-1; 12 bases line up with TRBD1. Germline trimming cut 7 bases from V and 5 bases from J; bases unmatched to any gene: 6. This CDR3 region has 14 residues. Germline V gives CDR1 DFQATT, CDR2 SNEGSKA (reference sequence). CDR3 amino acids: CSVYRDRGHNEQFF. The DNA of the CDR3 is TGCAGTGTCTACCGGGACAGGGGGCACAATGAGCAGTTCTTC.

This clonotype was found a few times. The chain joins TRBV10-3 to TRBJ2-3, with 10 bases lining up with TRBD2. V trimming: 6 bases; J trimming: 3 bases; junction bases outside the gene matches: 3. The germline gives CDR1 ENHRY, CDR2 SYGVKD. The CDR3 length is 14 residues. The CDR3 DNA reads TGTGCCATCAGCAGCGGGGGGGGTACAGATACGCAGTATTTT. Translated, it gives CAISSGGGTDTQYF.

This clonotype has ten or more counts. This rearrangement joins TRBV4-1 to TRBJ2-1; D remains unclear. The V gene's germline CDR1 is MGHRA and CDR2 YSYEKL. The ends were cut back, 5 bases at V and 9 bases at J, with 14 bases in the middle. The length of the CDR3 is 13 residues. The CDR3 DNA follows: TGCGCCAGCAGCGGGGATTATCGTGGTGAGCAGTTCTTC. Amino acid sequence: CASSGDYRGEQFF.

This clonotype appeared many times. CDR3 loop: CASSPIGNTEAFF. The CDR3 DNA sequence: TGTGCCAGCAGCCCAATAGGGAACACTGAAGCTTTCTTT. V gene TRBV12-3 or TRBV12-4 combines with J gene TRBJ1-1; D not certain. Deletions cut 6 bases from V and 1 base from J, with 9 bases between. This CDR3 is built from 13 residues.

This clonotype was seen more than once but under ten times. V is TRBV6-5 and J is TRBJ2-1, with 8 positions matching TRBD1. This CDR3 comprises 11 residues. Germline-derived CDR1 and CDR2 are MNHEY and SVGAGI. V shed 5 bases, J shed 9 bases, and the junction held 0 bases outside the gene matches. DNA for the CDR3: TGTGCCAGCAGTACAGGGGGTGAGCAGTTCTTC. Protein product: CASSTGGEQFF.

Only a few counts were recorded for this clonotype. The chain links TRBV5-1 to TRBJ2-2, with no clear D. Deletions cut 4 bases from V and 1 base from J, with 11 bases between. The CDR3 covers 15 residues. The V gene's germline CDR1 is SGHRS and CDR2 YFSETQ. Written as DNA, the CDR3 is TGCGCCAGCAGCGTGGAAGGCCTGAACACCGGGGAGCTGTTTTTT. It codes for CASSVEGLNTGELFF.

This clonotype has only a few counts. The chain joins TRBV5-1 to TRBJ2-1; the match to TRBD2 covers 10 bases. The CDR3 length is 15 residues. V shed 2 bases, J shed 6 bases, and the junction held 5 bases outside the gene matches. CDR1 SGHRS and CDR2 YFSETQ come from the germline V gene. As DNA, the CDR3 is TGCGCCAGCAGCTTCGGATCTAGCGGGGGCAATGAGCAGTTCTTC. It specifies CASSFGSSGGNEQFF.

This clonotype came up many times. The chain uses TRBV5-1 and TRBJ2-7; TRBD1 matches 7 bases. CDR3 length equals 14 residues. The V segment lost 3 bases and the J segment 2 bases; nucleotides outside the gene matches: 5. Per germline, CDR1 SGHRS and CDR2 YFSETQ. The CDR3 spells CASSSGTDPYEQYF. The CDR3 DNA reads TGCGCCAGCAGCTCCGGGACAGACCCCTACGAGCAGTACTTC.

This clonotype was observed at least ten times. The chain uses TRBV20-1 and TRBJ2-5, with 7 bases identical to TRBD1. Germline trimming cut 2 bases from V and 1 base from J; bases unmatched to any gene: 4. Germline V gives CDR1 DFQATT, CDR2 SNEGSKA (reference sequence). The CDR3 has 14 residues. The CDR3 DNA is TGCAGTGCTAGACCACAGGGGAGCCAAGAGACCCAGTACTTC. This sequence encodes CSARPQGSQETQYF.

This clonotype came up many times. The chain links TRBV9 to TRBJ2-3; TRBD1 might be the D (5 bases). V dropped 4 bases and J dropped 8 bases, with 23 bases sitting between them. The CDR3 has 16 amino acids. From germline, CDR1 is SGDLS and CDR2 YYNGEE. CDR3 protein: CASSPRQPATGSTQYF. The CDR3 DNA is TGTGCCAGCAGCCCCCGACAGCCTGCAACCGGTAGTACGCAGTATTTT.

The V and J genes are TRBV9 and TRBJ1-6; tentative D call: TRBD1 (5 bases). CDR1 is SGDLS and CDR2 is YYNGEE in the germline V gene. Trimming pared 4 bases from V and 7 bases from J, leaving 15 bases between. CDR3 length equals 15 residues. The CDR3, as DNA: TGTGCCAGCAGCTCCCGAGGGGAGGGGAATTCACCCCTCCACTTT. This gives the protein CASSSRGEGNSPLHF.

This clonotype was picked up a small number of times. The chain uses TRBV11-3 and TRBJ2-2; 9 positions agree with TRBD2. Germline loops: CDR1 SGHNT, CDR2 YENEEA. This CDR3 contains 16 residues. The trim removed 1 base at V and 6 bases at J, leaving 6 bases unmatched. The CDR3 DNA reads TGTGCCAGCAGCTTAGTAGCGGGAGCTGTTTCCGGGGAGCTGTTTTTT. It yields the protein CASSLVAGAVSGELFF.

This clonotype was counted many times. The chain combines TRBV5-1 with TRBJ2-7; D is unresolved. Germline V gene lookup returns CDR1 SGHRS and CDR2 YFSETQ. The CDR3 length is 13 residues. V gave up 2 bases and J gave up 2 bases, with 8 bases separating them. In nucleotides, the CDR3 is TGCGCCAGCAGCTTCGGCATAACCTACGAGCAGTACTTC. It codes for CASSFGITYEQYF.

V and J are TRBV27 and TRBJ1-2, with D possibly matching TRBD1 (5 bases). The CDR3 runs to 18 residues. CDR1 and CDR2 from the germline V gene are MNHEY and SMNVEV (reference sequence). V lost 1 base, J lost 1 base, and 19 bases lay in between. Here the CDR3 reads CASSLYSLGRDLNYGYTF. CDR3 DNA sequence: TGTGCCAGCAGTTTATATTCGCTGGGGAGGGACCTTAACTATGGCTACACCTTC.

Ten or more counts support this clonotype. The chain employs TRBV5-1 and TRBJ1-1; D gene uncertain. The CDR3 has 14 amino acids. V was trimmed by 0 bases and J by 2 bases, leaving 8 bases between them. Germline V gene data show CDR1 as SGHRS and CDR2 as YFSETQ. This chain's CDR3 is CASSLDGFNTEAFF. As DNA, the CDR3 is TGCGCCAGCAGCTTGGATGGATTCAACACTGAAGCTTTCTTT.

This clonotype turned up a few times. The chain has TRBV29-1 and TRBJ2-5, with TRBD2 matching over 9 bases. Germline CDR1 SQVTM, CDR2 ANQGSEA. The CDR3 contains 14 residues. V was clipped by 1 base and J by 5 bases; unmatched bases: 5. CDR3 sequence reads: CSVEGLAAGETQYF. CDR3 DNA sequence: TGCAGCGTTGAAGGACTAGCGGCAGGGGAGACCCAGTACTTC.

The gene calls are TRBV10-2 and TRBJ2-1; 8 nucleotides agree with TRBD1. CDR3 length: 13 residues. V lost 6 bases to trimming and J lost 7 bases; unmatched junction nucleotides: 5. CDR1 and CDR2 from the germline V gene are WSHSY and SAAADI. CDR3 protein: CASRSTGDNEQFF. CDR3 bases: TGCGCCAGCAGATCGACAGGGGATAATGAGCAGTTCTTC.

With respect to this clonotype: This may be a read error: a much more frequent sequence differs by one nucleotide. The rearrangement joins TRBV7-2 to TRBJ2-7, with 8 bases fitting TRBD2. Germline V gives CDR1 SGHTA, CDR2 FQGNSA. The CDR3 consists of 15 residues. The CDR3 loop is CASSLAPTSAYERYF. CDR3 DNA: TGTGCCAGCAGCTTAGCCCCGACTAGCGCATACGAGCGGTACTTC.

This clonotype showed up many times. The V call is TRBV5-1, the J call TRBJ2-1, with TRBD1 identical over 7 bases. Unmatched junction bases numbered 9, after V lost 0 bases and J lost 6 bases. The CDR3 length is 16 residues. In germline, CDR1 is SGHRS, CDR2 YFSETQ. CDR3 region: CASSLEWRTGTNEQFF. DNA for the CDR3: TGCGCCAGCAGCTTGGAGTGGAGGACAGGAACCAATGAGCAGTTCTTC.

Notes on this clonotype: A much bigger clone sits one base away, suggesting this may be a read error. The V and J genes are TRBV7-9 and TRBJ1-2, with no clear D. The V end lost 7 bases, the J end lost 0 bases, and 6 bases lay between the germline ends. The CDR3 totals 12 residues. Germline V gene data show CDR1 as SEHNR and CDR2 as FQNEAQ (reference sequence). The CDR3, as DNA: TGTGCCAGCACCTTTACTAACTATGGCTACACCTTC. Translating it yields CASTFTNYGYTF.

This clonotype has a count of ten or more. V usage is TRBV20-1 and J usage is TRBJ2-3; 10 bases are shared with TRBD2. This CDR3 contains 16 residues. Germline CDR1 and CDR2: DFQATT and SNEGSKA (reference sequence). The V segment lost 4 bases and the J segment 5 bases; nucleotides outside the gene matches: 12. The CDR3 DNA is TGCAGTGCTACAACTCGGACTAGCGGTGGTATAGATACGCAGTATTTT. Its protein product is CSATTRTSGGIDTQYF.

The V and J genes are TRBV28 and TRBJ1-6; 8 bases align to TRBD1. V lost 8 bases and J lost 10; bases outside the gene matches: 7. Germline V gene lookup returns CDR1 MDHEN and CDR2 SYDVKM. This CDR3 has 13 residues. The CDR3 region has the DNA TGTGCCAGCCTAACAGGGGGAGGGTCACCCCTCCACTTT. This codes for CASLTGGGSPLHF.